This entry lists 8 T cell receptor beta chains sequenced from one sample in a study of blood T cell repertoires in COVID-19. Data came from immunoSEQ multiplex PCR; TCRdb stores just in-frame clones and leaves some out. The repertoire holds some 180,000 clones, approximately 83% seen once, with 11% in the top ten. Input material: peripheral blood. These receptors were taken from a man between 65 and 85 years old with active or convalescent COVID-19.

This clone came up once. The CDR3 bases are TGTGCCAGTAGCAACCGGGACAGTCGACGTCAGCCCCAGCATTTT. Its translation: CASSNRDSRRQPQHF. The rearrangement joins TRBV19 to TRBJ1-5, with TRBD1 identical over 7 bases. Per the germline V gene, CDR1 is LNHDA and CDR2 is SQIVND (reference sequence). This CDR3 contains 15 residues. Trimming at V came to 6 bases and at J to 6 bases, leaving 11 bases not matched to a gene. The whole variable domain, filled in from reference TRBV19 and TRBJ1-5, reads DGGITQSPKYLFRKEGQNVTLSCEQNLNHDAMYWYRQDPGQGLRLIYYSQIVNDFQKGDIAEGYSVSREKKESFPLTVTSAQKNPTAFYLCASSNRDSRRQPQHFGDGTRLSIL.

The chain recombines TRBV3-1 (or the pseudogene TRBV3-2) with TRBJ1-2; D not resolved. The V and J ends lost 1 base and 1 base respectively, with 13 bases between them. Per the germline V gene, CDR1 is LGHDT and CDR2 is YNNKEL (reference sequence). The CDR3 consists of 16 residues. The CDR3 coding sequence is TGTGCCAGCAGCCAAGCCCCGGGAAAGGGTAACTATGGCTACACCTTC. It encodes CASSQAPGKGNYGYTF.

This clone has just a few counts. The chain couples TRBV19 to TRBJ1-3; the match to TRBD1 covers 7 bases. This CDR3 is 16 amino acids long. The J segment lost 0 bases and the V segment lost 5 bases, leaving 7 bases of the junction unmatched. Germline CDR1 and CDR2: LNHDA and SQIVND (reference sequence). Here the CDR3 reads CASSGRGQASGNTIYF. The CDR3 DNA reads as TGTGCCAGTAGTGGCCGTGGACAGGCCTCTGGAAACACCATATATTTT.

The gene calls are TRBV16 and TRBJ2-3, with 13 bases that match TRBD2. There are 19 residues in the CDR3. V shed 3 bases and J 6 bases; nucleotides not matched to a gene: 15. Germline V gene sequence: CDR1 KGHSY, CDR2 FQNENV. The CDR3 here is CASSHRGLAGVSRIDTQYF. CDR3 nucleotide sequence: TGTGCCAGCAGCCACCGTGGACTAGCGGGGGTGTCAAGAATTGATACGCAGTATTTT.

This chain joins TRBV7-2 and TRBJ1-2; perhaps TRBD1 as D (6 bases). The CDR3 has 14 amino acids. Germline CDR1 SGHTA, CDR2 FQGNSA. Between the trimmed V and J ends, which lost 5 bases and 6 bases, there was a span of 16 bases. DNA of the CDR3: TGTGCCAGCAGCCCACCCGGGACATCGGATGGCTACACCTTC. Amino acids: CASSPPGTSDGYTF.

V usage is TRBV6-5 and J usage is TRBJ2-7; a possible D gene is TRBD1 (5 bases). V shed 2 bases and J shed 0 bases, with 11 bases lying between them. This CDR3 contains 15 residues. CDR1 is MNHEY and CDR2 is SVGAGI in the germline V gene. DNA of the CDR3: TGTGCCAGCAGTTACGGGCAGGGAATCTCCTACGAGCAGTACTTC. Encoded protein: CASSYGQGISYEQYF.

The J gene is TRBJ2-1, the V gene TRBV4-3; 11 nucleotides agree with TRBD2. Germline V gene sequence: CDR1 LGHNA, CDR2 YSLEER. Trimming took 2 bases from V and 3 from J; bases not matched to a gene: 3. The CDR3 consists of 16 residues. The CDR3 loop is CASSQRGLAVYNEQFF. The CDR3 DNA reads TGCGCCAGCAGCCAACGGGGACTAGCGGTCTACAATGAGCAGTTCTTC.

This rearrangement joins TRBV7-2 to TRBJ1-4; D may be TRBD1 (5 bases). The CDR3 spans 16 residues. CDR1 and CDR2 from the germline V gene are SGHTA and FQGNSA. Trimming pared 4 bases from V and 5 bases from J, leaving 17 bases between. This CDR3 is CASSSPHGYRNEKLFF. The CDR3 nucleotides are TGTGCCAGCAGCTCACCCCATGGTTACAGGAATGAAAAACTGTTTTTT. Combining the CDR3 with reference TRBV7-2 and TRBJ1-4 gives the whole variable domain GAGVSQSPSNKVTEKGKDVELRCDPISGHTALYWYRQSLGQGLEFLIYFQGNSAPDKSGLPSDRFSAERTGGSVSTLTIQRTQQEDSAVYLCASSSPHGYRNEKLFFGSGTQLSVL.